This TCR beta chain was identified during a study of CD8+ T cells in alopecia areata. It was cDNA, reverse transcribed from extracted RNA, that served as the sequencing template. This table comes from immunoSEQ multiplex PCR, and its TCRdb copy is limited to in-frame clones, with some not included. The repertoire has roughly 150,000 clones, roughly 44% of them found once; the top ten carry over 5.5%. Separation by sorting yielded CD4+ and CD8+ T cells from PBMCs. Trimming left V 8 bases short and J 11 bases short, with 18 bases between. CDR3 length: 13 amino acids. CDR1 and CDR2 (germline): MNHNS, SASEGT.

The receptor comes from a human donor with alopecia areata. The V gene is TRBV6-1, the J gene TRBJ1-4; D call uncertain. The source material was CD4+ T cells sorted from blood. The CDR3 sequence is CASAPGLPDKLFF. The CDR3 DNA follows: TGTGCCAGCGCCCCCGGACTCCCAGACAAACTGTTTTTT.